Listed below are T cell receptor beta chains from one sample, sequenced in a study of T cell changes during pregnancy in multiple sclerosis. The method was immunoSEQ multiplex PCR; TCRdb's version includes in-frame clones alone and lacks a portion of them. The sample has approximately 120,000 clones, roughly 97% seen once; the top ten hold less than 0.55%. Source: peripheral blood, taken after pregnancy. The receptors here all came from a female donor with multiple sclerosis, enrolled in a pregnancy study. The CDR3 runs from the conserved cysteine through the conserved F or W. A D gene is named only where the DNA matches it firmly. Clone size is stated in some rows and not others, as once, few, many or a class when expanded.

J	D	V	size	DNA	CDR3
TRBJ2-7	TRBD1	TRBV28	NA	TGTGCCAGCAGTTCAGGACAGGCCTACTACGAGCAGTACTTC	CASSSGQAYYEQYF
TRBJ1-5	NA	TRBV19	NA	TGTGCCAGTAGTATATCTCATGGGGGGGTTCGCAATCAGCCCCAGCATTTT	CASSISHGGVRNQPQHF
TRBJ2-7	TRBD2	TRBV9	NA	TGTGCCAGCAGCGTGGGAACGGGGGGAGGCTACGAGCAGTACTTC	CASSVGTGGGYEQYF
TRBJ2-5	TRBD1	TRBV15	NA	TGTGCCTCTGGCGACAGGGGGCAAGAGACCCAGTACTTC	CASGDRGQETQYF
TRBJ2-1	NA	TRBV5-4	NA	TGTGCCAGCAGCTTGAATGTCGGCGGGGGCCCCCGCAATGAGCAGTTCTTC	CASSLNVGGGPRNEQFF
TRBJ1-1	TRBD1	TRBV4-3	NA	TGCGCCAGCAGCCAAGGACAGGGGGTCTCTGAAGCTTTCTTT	CASSQGQGVSEAFF
TRBJ1-3	NA	TRBV27	NA	TGTGCCAGCAGTTTATCCGGCTCTGGAAACACCATATATTTT	CASSLSGSGNTIYF
TRBJ2-2	NA	TRBV29-1	NA	TGCAGCGTTGGCAACAGAAACACCGGGGAGCTGTTTTTT	CSVGNRNTGELFF
TRBJ2-6	TRBD1	TRBV7-8	NA	TGTGCCAGCAGCTTGAAAAGGGGGCTCGGGGCCAACGTCCTGACTTTC	CASSLKRGLGANVLTF
TRBJ2-7	NA	TRBV11-1	once	TGTGCCAGCAGCTTAGAAGGGGATGTGCGCGAGCAGTACTTC	CASSLEGDVREQYF
TRBJ2-3	TRBD2	TRBV30	NA	TGTGCCTGGAATAGCGGGAGTAAGCCAGATACGCAGTATTTT	CAWNSGSKPDTQYF
TRBJ2-7	NA	TRBV6-5	NA	TGTGCCAGCAGAGTACAGGGTAACACCTACGAGCAGTACTTC	CASRVQGNTYEQYF
TRBJ2-2	TRBD2	TRBV6-1	NA	TGTGCCAGCGAACTAGCGATCAACACCGGGGAGCTGTTTTTT	CASELAINTGELFF
TRBJ1-5	NA	TRBV4-1	NA	TGCGCCAGCAGCCAAGTGATAGGGAGAGTTGATCAGCCCCAGCATTTT	CASSQVIGRVDQPQHF
TRBJ2-5	TRBD2	TRBV7-6	NA	TGTGCCAGCAGCTTACTAGCGGGCGCGTCTTACCAAGAGACCCAGTACTTC	CASSLLAGASYQETQYF
TRBJ1-2	NA	TRBV5-6	NA	TGTGCCAGCACCCCCACGGGGAGGAACTATGGCTACACCTTC	CASTPTGRNYGYTF
TRBJ2-7	NA	TRBV11-2	NA	TGTGCCAGCACCTTAGTGGCCTTTCGACCCGGGGTGGAGCAGTACTTC	CASTLVAFRPGVEQYF
TRBJ2-3	NA	TRBV5-1	NA	TGCGCCAGCAGCTTGGACGGGAGTGGCACAGATACGCAGTATTTT	CASSLDGSGTDTQYF
TRBJ2-1	NA	TRBV7-9	NA	TGTGCCAGCAGCTTAGCGCCGGAGCGCTACAATGAGCAGTTCTTC	CASSLAPERYNEQFF
TRBJ1-3	NA	TRBV18	NA	TGTGCCAGCTCCCGACAGCCCCCAGGAGAAGGAAACACCATATATTTT	CASSRQPPGEGNTIYF
TRBJ1-5	TRBD1	TRBV7-8	NA	TGTGCCAGCAGCTCCTCTCAGGGGGCGCGAGGGGATAGCAATCAGCCCCAGCATTTT	CASSSSQGARGDSNQPQHF
TRBJ1-4	NA	TRBV4-3	NA	TGCGCCAGCCGTCCTACTACAGGGCCTAATGAAAAACTGTTTTTT	CASRPTTGPNEKLFF
TRBJ2-7	NA	TRBV27	NA	TGTGCCAGCAGTCCTCCCTACGTACTGACTCGTGACGAGCAGTACTTC	CASSPPYVLTRDEQYF